The next 10 T cell receptor beta chains were all read from a single sample in a study of brain metastases from non-small cell lung cancer. Profiling relied on immunoSEQ multiplex PCR, and the TCRdb table lists in-frame clones only, not all of them. The sample carries roughly 4,800 clones, approximately 85% recorded once. Source material: primary lung tumor tissue. These receptors were collected from a donor at least 40 years old with non-small cell lung cancer.

The chain recombines TRBV10-1 with TRBJ2-2; perhaps TRBD1 as D (6 bases). The germline V gene has CDR1 WNHNN and CDR2 SYGVQD (reference sequence). The CDR3 sequence is 14 residues long. V gave up 5 bases and J gave up 1 base, with 8 bases separating them. This chain's CDR3 is CASSPGQNTGELFF. CDR3 sequence (DNA): TGCGCCAGCAGTCCGGGACAGAACACCGGGGAGCTGTTTTTT.

This clone was counted once. The J gene is TRBJ1-2, the V gene TRBV28; no reliable D call. Germline CDR1 is MDHEN and CDR2 is SYDVKM. This CDR3 is built from 10 residues. With 8 bases removed from V and 8 bases from J, the gap between germline ends came to 9 bases. The CDR3 DNA follows: TGTGCCAGCCTAGGTAACGGCTACACCTTC. Its translation: CASLGNGYTF.

The rearrangement links TRBV28 to TRBJ1-5; D gene ambiguous. Germline CDR1 is MDHEN and CDR2 is SYDVKM. The CDR3 sequence is 12 residues long. V lost 6 bases and J lost 7, with 10 bases in between. CDR3 region: CASRRVSQPQHF. CDR3 in DNA: TGTGCCAGCAGGCGGGTGAGCCAGCCCCAGCATTTT. The variable domain in full, with the rest retrieved from reference TRBV28 and TRBJ1-5, is DVKVTQSSRYLVKRTGEKVFLECVQDMDHENMFWYRQDPGLGLRLIYFSYDVKMKEKGDIPEGYSVSREKKERFSLILESASTNQTSMYLCASRRVSQPQHFGDGTRLSIL.

V usage is TRBV9 and J usage is TRBJ2-2, with D perhaps matching TRBD2 (6 bases). Trimming took off 1 base at V and 3 bases at J, with 10 bases between the two ends. The germline CDR1 and CDR2 sequences are SGDLS and YYNGEE. This CDR3 region has 15 residues. The CDR3 region is CASSVSTRHTGELFF. In nucleotides, the CDR3 is TGTGCCAGCAGCGTATCGACTAGGCACACCGGGGAGCTGTTTTTT.

The chain has TRBV19 and TRBJ1-1, with 9 bases matching TRBD1. This CDR3 spans 15 amino acids. The J segment lost 10 bases and the V segment lost 8 bases, leaving 17 bases of the junction unmatched. Germline CDR1 is LNHDA and CDR2 is SQIVND (reference sequence). The CDR3 DNA is TGTGCCAGTTTCCCACGGGGGACAGGGATCCGCGGAGCTTTCTTT. The encoded protein is CASFPRGTGIRGAFF.

The V gene is TRBV2, the J gene TRBJ1-2, with D hard to call. The germline CDR1 and CDR2 sequences are SNHLY and FYNNEI. This CDR3 contains 12 residues. V lost 7 bases and J lost 4, with 10 bases in between. The CDR3 loop is CASKDLAYGYTF. DNA of the CDR3: TGTGCCAGCAAGGACTTGGCCTATGGCTACACCTTC.

The gene calls are TRBV27 and TRBJ2-1; 7 nucleotides agree with TRBD2. From germline, CDR1 is MNHEY and CDR2 SMNVEV (reference sequence). The trim removed 7 bases at V and 5 bases at J, leaving 8 bases unmatched. The CDR3 spans 14 residues. The CDR3 loop is CASMWDYRNNEQFF. CDR3 in DNA: TGTGCCAGCATGTGGGACTACCGGAACAATGAGCAGTTCTTC.

J is TRBJ2-5 and V is TRBV11-1; 7 nucleotides agree with TRBD2. Germline values: CDR1 SGHAT, CDR2 FQDESV (reference sequence). The CDR3 length is 15 residues. After removal of 8 bases from V and 4 bases from J, the junction contained 13 bases not matched to a gene. In nucleotides, the CDR3 is TGTGCCAGCGGGGGGGTACAAGGTTTACGAGAGACCCAGTACTTC. Encoded protein: CASGGVQGLRETQYF.

V and J are TRBV27 and TRBJ2-3; TRBD2 matches at 8 bases. V lost 8 bases to trimming and J lost 2 bases; unmatched junction nucleotides: 12. Germline CDR1 and CDR2: MNHEY and SMNVEV (reference sequence). CDR3 length equals 16 residues. The CDR3 loop reads CASRPGTRSNTDTQYF. The DNA of the CDR3 is TGTGCCAGCCGGCCCGGGACTAGAAGTAACACAGATACGCAGTATTTT.

The CDR3 DNA sequence: TGTGCCAGCAGTGAAGTGGAGGGAACGCCCCAGCATTTT. Translated: CASSEVEGTPQHF. The chain recombines TRBV2 with TRBJ1-5; no reliable D call. V was pared by 1 base and J by 9 bases, with 10 bases between. The CDR3 contains 13 residues. Germline V lookup: CDR1 SNHLY, CDR2 FYNNEI.